This T cell receptor beta chain was identified during a study of blood T cell repertoires in COVID-19. Study background: T cells, B-cell-depleted T cells, or PBMCs provided the cDNA or gDNA that served as material.

Authors' methods: Nucleated cell counts were estimated from reference gene primer amplification. The repertoire was sequenced with immunoSEQ multiplex PCR; TCRdb's copy has only in-frame clones and lacks some. V, J and clone size were drawn from that table, and D and trimming were deduced from the DNA. The table has about 130,000 clones, 65% to 85% seen once. Trimming stripped 0 bases from V and 9 bases from J, with 13 bases between. The germline CDR1 and CDR2 sequences are SGHRS and YFSETQ. The CDR3 totals 14 residues. This sequence joins TRBV5-1 and TRBJ2-1; weak D call: TRBD1 (5 bases). Sequenced input: peripheral blood. The sequence derives from a man in his sixties or seventies with acute or convalescent COVID-19. CDR3 in DNA: TGCGCCAGCAGCTTGGAAACCCCTAGGGGTGAGCAGTTCTTC. Translating it yields CASSLETPRGEQFF.